This TCR beta chain was obtained from a study of cytomegalovirus exposure and HLA in healthy donors. The wider study: In an early release, HLA-typed donors contributed some 82 million unique TCR sequences. Regarding the study as a whole: Most of the TCR beta V segments (in an earlier analysis) were productive either about 87% or about 30% of the time. The study reported that TCR beta sequences accurately predicted HLA-A and HLA-B alleles in most subjects. Within the data, a cluster of highly shared sequence variants was likely a sequencing artifact.

Researchers ran the PCR with 60 Vbeta and 13 Jbeta primers. Using immunoSEQ multiplex PCR, the repertoire was profiled, and TCRdb retains in-frame clones only, with some absent. The sample records 160,000 or so clones, over 70% being singletons. Concerning this clone itself: The antigen is undetermined.

With 8 bases removed from V and 3 bases from J, the gap between germline ends came to 20 bases. The CDR3 runs to 15 residues. Per germline, CDR1 MDHEN and CDR2 SYDVKM. The gene calls are TRBV28 and TRBJ2-7, with TRBD2 as a possible D gene (5 bases). Sequenced: PBMCs. The source is a woman aged 18 to 35 in good health and CMV-seronegative. CDR3 in amino acids: CASRSAGRFGYEQYF. The CDR3 region has the DNA TGTGCCAGCCGAAGCGCGGGCCGCTTTGGCTACGAGCAGTACTTC.